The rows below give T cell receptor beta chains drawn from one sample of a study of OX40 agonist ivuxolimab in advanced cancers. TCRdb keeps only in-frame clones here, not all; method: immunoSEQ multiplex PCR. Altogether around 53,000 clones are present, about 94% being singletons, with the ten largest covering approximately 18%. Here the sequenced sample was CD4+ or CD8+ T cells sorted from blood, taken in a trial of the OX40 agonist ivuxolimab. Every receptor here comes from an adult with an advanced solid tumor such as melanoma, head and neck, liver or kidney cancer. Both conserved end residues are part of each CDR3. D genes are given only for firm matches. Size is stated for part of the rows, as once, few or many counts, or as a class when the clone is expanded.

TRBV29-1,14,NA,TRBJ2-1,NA,TGCAGCGTCTGGGGGGACACTACCTACAATGAGCAGTTCTTC,CSVWGDTTYNEQFF
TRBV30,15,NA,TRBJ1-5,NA,TGTGCCTGGAGTGCTACGAACACCTTTAATCAGCCCCAGCATTTT,CAWSATNTFNQPQHF
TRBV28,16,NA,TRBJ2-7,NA,TGTGCCAGCAGTACTACCAACTCGGATAAGCCCTACGAGCAGTACTTC,CASSTTNSDKPYEQYF
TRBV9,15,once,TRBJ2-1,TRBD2,TGTGCCAGCAGCGTAATTGGGACTAGCATAAATGAGCAGTTCTTC,CASSVIGTSINEQFF
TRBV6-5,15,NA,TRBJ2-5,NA,TGTGCCAGCAGTTACGTGGCACCGTACCAAGAGACCCAGTACTTC,CASSYVAPYQETQYF
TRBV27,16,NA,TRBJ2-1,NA,TGTGCCAGCAGTTTATCAGCGGGCCACTCCTACAATGAGCAGTTCTTC,CASSLSAGHSYNEQFF
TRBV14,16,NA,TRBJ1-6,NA,TGTGCCAGCAGCCAAACCGGGACGGGGTATAATTCACCCCTCCACTTT,CASSQTGTGYNSPLHF
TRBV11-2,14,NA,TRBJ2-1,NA,TGTGCCAGCAGCTCCCCCGACGCCTACAATGAGCAGTTCTTC,CASSSPDAYNEQFF
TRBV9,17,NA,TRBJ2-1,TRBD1,TGTGCCAGCAGCGTAGGGCAGGGGGCTAGCTCCTACAATGAGCAGTTCTTC,CASSVGQGASSYNEQFF
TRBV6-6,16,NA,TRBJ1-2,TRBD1,TGTGCCAGCAGCCACCCGGACAGGCGCCTCGAAGAAGGCTACACCTTC,CASSHPDRRLEEGYTF
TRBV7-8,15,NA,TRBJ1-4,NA,TGTGCCAGCAGCGGAAACAGGGCAACTAATGAAAAACTGTTTTTT,CASSGNRATNEKLFF
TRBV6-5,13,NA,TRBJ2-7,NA,TGTGCCAGCAGAACCGGGACACTCGTCGAGCAGTACTTC,CASRTGTLVEQYF
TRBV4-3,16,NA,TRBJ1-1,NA,TGCGCCAGCAGCCAAGATCTCGAGGCCAGGGATACTGAAGCTTTCTTT,CASSQDLEARDTEAFF
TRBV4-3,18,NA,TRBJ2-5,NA,TGCGCCAGCAGCCAGGACATTGGAAGGATAGGAGGGAGAGAGACCCAGTACTTC,CASSQDIGRIGGRETQYF
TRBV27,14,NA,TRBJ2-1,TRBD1,TGTGCCAGCAGTTTTGGGGGACAGGGGAATGAGCAGTTCTTC,CASSFGGQGNEQFF
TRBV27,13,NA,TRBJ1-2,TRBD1,TGTGCCAGCAGCCTGACAGGGTCATATGGCTACACCTTC,CASSLTGSYGYTF
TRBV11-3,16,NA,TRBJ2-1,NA,TGTGCCAGCAGCTTAGCCACGGGGAGGCCCTACAATGAGCAGTTCTTC,CASSLATGRPYNEQFF
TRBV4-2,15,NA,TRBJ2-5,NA,TGTGCCAGCAGCCAAGAAGGACAGATCCAAGAGACCCAGTACTTC,CASSQEGQIQETQYF
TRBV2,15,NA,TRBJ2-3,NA,TGTGCCAGCAGTGGGGCGGTGGGGCTCGCAGATACGCAGTATTTT,CASSGAVGLADTQYF
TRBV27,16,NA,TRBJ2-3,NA,TGTGCCAGCACCACCTCTAAGAGGGGCAGCACAGATACGCAGTATTTT,CASTTSKRGSTDTQYF
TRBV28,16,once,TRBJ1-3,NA,TGTGCCAGCAGCCGCCCCTCCGGGGGATCTGGAAACACCATATATTTT,CASSRPSGGSGNTIYF
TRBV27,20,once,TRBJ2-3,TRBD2,TGTGCCAGCAGTACGCCGAGGCGGGAGGCGCTTAATCTTGAGGCAGATACGCAGTATTTT,CASSTPRREALNLEADTQYF
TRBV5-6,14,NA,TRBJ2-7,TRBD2,TGTGCCAGCACGACTAGCGGGTCAGGCTACGAGCAGTACTTC,CASTTSGSGYEQYF
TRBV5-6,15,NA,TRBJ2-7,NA,TGTGCCAGCAGCGCCGACTGGGGTAGGAGATACGAGCAGTACTTC,CASSADWGRRYEQYF
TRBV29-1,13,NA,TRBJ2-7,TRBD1,TGCAGCGTGGGCGGACAGGGCTCCTACGAGCAGTACTTC,CSVGGQGSYEQYF
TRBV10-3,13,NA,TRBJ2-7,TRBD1,TGTGCCATCAGACCCAGGGGGCCATACGAGCAGTACTTC,CAIRPRGPYEQYF
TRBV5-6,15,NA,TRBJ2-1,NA,TGTGCCAGCAGCGCGGGGTCAACCACCTACAATGAGCAGTTCTTC,CASSAGSTTYNEQFF
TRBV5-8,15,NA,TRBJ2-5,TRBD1,TGTGCCAGCAGTCTTGGGCAGGGGGCCTGGGAGACCCAGTACTTC,CASSLGQGAWETQYF
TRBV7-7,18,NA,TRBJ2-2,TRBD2,TGTGCTAGCAGCTTCGGGACTAGCGGGAGATCGAACACCGGGGAGCTGTTTTTC,CASSFGTSGRSNTGELFF
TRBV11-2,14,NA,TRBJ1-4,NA,TGTGCCAGCAGCTTAGGGGCCGATTCCGAAAAACTGTTTTTT,CASSLGADSEKLFF
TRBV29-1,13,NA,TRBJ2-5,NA,TGCAGCTCCCCGGGAGTGTATGGGGAGACCCAGTACTTC,CSSPGVYGETQYF
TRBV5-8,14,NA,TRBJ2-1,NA,TGTGCCAGCAGCTCAGATCCAGATTACAATGAGCAGTTCTTC,CASSSDPDYNEQFF
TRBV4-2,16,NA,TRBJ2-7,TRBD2,TGTGCCAGCAGCCAAGAGGCGTACGGGGGGTCTCTCGAGCAGTACTTC,CASSQEAYGGSLEQYF
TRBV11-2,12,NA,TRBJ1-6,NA,TGTGCCAGCAGCTTAGGGAATTCACCCCTCCACTTT,CASSLGNSPLHF
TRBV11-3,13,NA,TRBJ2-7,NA,TGTGCCAGCAGCTTAGATTCTTCCTACGAGCAGTACTTC,CASSLDSSYEQYF
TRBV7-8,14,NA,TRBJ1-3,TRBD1,TGTGCCAGCAGCTCCATCGGGACAGGAGACACCATATATTTT,CASSSIGTGDTIYF
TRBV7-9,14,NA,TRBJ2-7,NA,TGTGCCAGCAGCTTAGTAGCGGAGTCCTACGAGCAGTACTTC,CASSLVAESYEQYF
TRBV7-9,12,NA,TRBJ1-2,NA,TGTGCCAGCAGCCCAGATACCCGCGGCTACACCTTC,CASSPDTRGYTF
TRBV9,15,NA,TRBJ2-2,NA,TGTGCCAGCAGCGCCGGAACTAGGGAGACCGGGGAGCTGTTTTTT,CASSAGTRETGELFF
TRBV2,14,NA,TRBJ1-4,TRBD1,TGTGCCAGCACCCCGGGACAGGGATCTGAAAAACTGTTTTTT,CASTPGQGSEKLFF
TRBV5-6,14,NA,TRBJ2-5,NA,TGTGCCAGCAGCCTCGGGGTGAGTGAAGAGACCCAGTACTTC,CASSLGVSEETQYF
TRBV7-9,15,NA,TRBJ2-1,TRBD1,TGTGCCAGCAGCTTGGGACAGGGTATCTACAATGAGCAGTTCTTC,CASSLGQGIYNEQFF
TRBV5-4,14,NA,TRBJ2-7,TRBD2,TGTGCCAGCAGCGCTAGCGGGACCCTTTACGAGCAGTACTTC,CASSASGTLYEQYF
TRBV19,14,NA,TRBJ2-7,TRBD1,TGTGCCAGTAGTCTCGACAGGGAGACCCACGAGCAGTACTTC,CASSLDRETHEQYF
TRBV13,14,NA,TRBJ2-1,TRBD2,TGTGCCAGCAGCACCGGGAGCGGGAGCGATGAGCAGTTCTTC,CASSTGSGSDEQFF
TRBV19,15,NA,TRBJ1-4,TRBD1,TGTGCCAGTAGTCGTTACAGGGGGCTGGGGGAAAAACTGTTTTTT,CASSRYRGLGEKLFF
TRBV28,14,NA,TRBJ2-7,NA,TGTGCCAGCAGTCTCCAGGAATCGTCGTACGAGCAGTACTTC,CASSLQESSYEQYF
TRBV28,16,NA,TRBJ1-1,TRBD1,TGTGCCAGCAGTTTAAGGACAGGGTCGGTCAACACTGAAGCTTTCTTT,CASSLRTGSVNTEAFF
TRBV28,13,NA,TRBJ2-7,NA,TGTGCCAGCAGTTCCAGGGAACTCTACGAGCAGTACTTC,CASSSRELYEQYF
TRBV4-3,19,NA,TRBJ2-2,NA,TGCGCCAGCAGCCAAGATTCCCTTTGGGGGAGAGTCAACACCGGGGAGCTGTTTTTT,CASSQDSLWGRVNTGELFF
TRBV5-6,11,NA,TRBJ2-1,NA,TGTGCCAGCAGCTTCCAGGGGAGATTCGTCTTC,CASSFQGRFVF